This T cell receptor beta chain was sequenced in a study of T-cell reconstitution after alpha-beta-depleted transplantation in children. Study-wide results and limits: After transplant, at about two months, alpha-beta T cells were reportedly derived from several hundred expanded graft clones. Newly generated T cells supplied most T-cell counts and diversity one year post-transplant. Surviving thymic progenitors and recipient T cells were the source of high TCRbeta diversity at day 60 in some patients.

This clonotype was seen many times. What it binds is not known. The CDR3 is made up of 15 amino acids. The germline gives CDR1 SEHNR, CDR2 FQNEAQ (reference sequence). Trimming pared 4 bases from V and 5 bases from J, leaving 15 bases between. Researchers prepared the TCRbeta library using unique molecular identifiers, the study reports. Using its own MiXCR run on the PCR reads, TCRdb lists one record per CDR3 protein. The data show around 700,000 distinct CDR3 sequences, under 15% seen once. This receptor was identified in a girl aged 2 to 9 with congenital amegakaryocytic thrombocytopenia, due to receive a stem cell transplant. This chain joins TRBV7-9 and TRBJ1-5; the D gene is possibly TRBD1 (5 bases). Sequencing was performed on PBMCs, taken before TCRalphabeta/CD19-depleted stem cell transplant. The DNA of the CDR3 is TGTGCCAGCAGCTCGACCCAGGGAATGGATCAGCCCCAGCATTTT. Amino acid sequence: CASSSTQGMDQPQHF.